Shown below are 27 T cell receptor beta chains from a single sample sequenced in a study of neoadjuvant anti-PD-1 for oral cavity cancer (dated by TCRdb to about 2021). The time point label of this sample denotes: after neoadjuvant nivolumab, at surgical resection. Preparation of the library involved the immunoSEQ multiplex PCR assay. Imported from immuneACCESS, the table was reduced by TCRdb to in-frame sequences with V and J called. These copies leave out some clones; in studies compared against another copy, an unresolved V gene accounts for under half, and the cause of the remainder is not known. The table for this sample lists tens of thousands of clones; around two fifths of them were counted only once. The ten largest clones represent about 16% of the sample. The sample consisted of tumor tissue, taken after nivolumab (anti-PD-1) treatment. Every receptor here comes from a person aged 40 to 85 with oral cavity squamous cell carcinoma.

This clone was seen a few times. The rearrangement links TRBV5-1 to TRBJ2-2; TRBD1 aligns across 8 bases. Germline values: CDR1 SGHRS, CDR2 YFSETQ. Losses at the gene ends were 7 bases for V and 1 base for J; bases not matched to a gene: 12. The CDR3 totals 17 residues. CDR3 nucleotides: TGCGCCAGCTTCGGACAGGGTCTTATGGGGAACACCGGGGAGCTGTTTTTT. Translating it yields CASFGQGLMGNTGELFF.

This chain uses TRBV27 with TRBJ1-2; unclear D gene. The CDR3 is 12 residues long. Trimming pared 4 bases from V and 8 bases from J, leaving 11 bases between. Germline CDR1 is MNHEY and CDR2 is SMNVEV (reference sequence). CDR3 amino acids: CASSSASSGYTF. The CDR3 DNA follows: TGTGCCAGCAGTTCGGCCTCTTCCGGCTACACCTTC.

The rearrangement links TRBV7-8 to TRBJ2-2; 8 nucleotides align to TRBD2. CDR1 is SGHVS, CDR2 FQNEAQ, per germline. This CDR3 comprises 17 residues. J was trimmed by 4 bases and V by 4 bases; bases with no gene match: 11. The CDR3 sequence: CASSSSGTSAGTGELFF. The CDR3 nucleotides are TGTGCCAGCAGCTCGTCCGGGACTAGTGCGGGCACCGGGGAGCTGTTTTTT. The whole variable domain, filled in from reference TRBV7-8 and TRBJ2-2, reads GAGVSQSPRYKVAKRGQDVALRCDPISGHVSLFWYQQALGQGPEFLTYFQNEAQLDKSGLPSDRFFAERPEGSVSTLKIQRTQQEDSAVYLCASSSSGTSAGTGELFFGEGSRLTVL.

This clone was detected ten times or more. V usage is TRBV2 and J usage is TRBJ1-2; D gene uncertain. The V end was cut by 7 bases, the J end by 4 bases, with 13 bases between. Germline assignment: CDR1 SNHLY and CDR2 FYNNEI. The CDR3 loop spans 13 amino acids. The chain's CDR3 is CASTGRPIYGYTF. In DNA form, the CDR3 reads TGTGCCAGCACAGGCAGGCCCATCTATGGCTACACCTTC.

The gene calls are TRBV15 and TRBJ2-6; tentatively, D is TRBD1 (5 bases). The CDR3 spans 15 residues. Germline V CDR1 and CDR2: LNHNV, YYDKDF (reference sequence). V was trimmed by 0 bases and J by 2 bases, leaving 5 bases between them. CDR3 region: CATSRDRAGANVLTF. The CDR3 DNA sequence: TGTGCCACCAGCAGAGACAGGGCTGGGGCCAACGTCCTGACTTTC.

There are a few counts of this clone. The chain carries TRBV6-1 and TRBJ1-1; tentative D call: TRBD1 (5 bases). The CDR3 is 15 amino acids. Germline V gene data show CDR1 as MNHNS and CDR2 as SASEGT. V lost 3 bases, J lost 1 base, and 12 bases lay in between. CDR3 in DNA: TGTGCCAGCAGTGACCATCAGGGTTGGAACACTGAAGCTTTCTTT. As protein: CASSDHQGWNTEAFF.

The rearrangement uses TRBV19 and TRBJ1-5, with TRBD1 matching over 9 bases. This CDR3 is 16 amino acids long. Germline trimming cut 4 bases from V and 3 bases from J; bases unmatched to any gene: 7. Germline values: CDR1 LNHDA, CDR2 SQIVND (reference sequence). The chain's CDR3 is CASSRRDRANNQPQHF. CDR3 DNA sequence: TGTGCCAGTAGTAGACGGGACAGGGCGAACAATCAGCCCCAGCATTTT.

This rearrangement joins TRBV19 to TRBJ2-3; no clear D. V gave up 2 bases and J gave up 4 bases, with 10 bases separating them. The CDR3 consists of 14 residues. Germline V CDR1 and CDR2: LNHDA, SQIVND (reference sequence). The DNA for the CDR3 is TGTGCCAGTAGTATAATGAGTGGGGCAGATACGCAGTATTTT. Translation: CASSIMSGADTQYF.

V and J are TRBV19 and TRBJ1-2, with a possible D match to TRBD1 (6 bases). Between the trimmed V and J ends, which lost 7 bases and 0 bases, there was a span of 12 bases. The CDR3 is 14 amino acids. CDR1 is LNHDA and CDR2 is SQIVND in the germline V gene (reference sequence). The CDR3 sequence: CASKTGSTNYGYTF. As DNA, the CDR3 is TGTGCCAGTAAAACAGGGTCAACTAACTATGGCTACACCTTC.

This clone appeared once. The V and J genes are TRBV11-3 and TRBJ2-2; weak D call: TRBD1 (6 bases). V lost 0 bases to trimming and J lost 6 bases, with 11 bases between them. CDR1 SGHNT and CDR2 YENEEA come from the germline V gene. The CDR3 covers 15 residues. CDR3 nucleotide sequence: TGTGCCAGCAGCTTAGAGACAGGCCGGTCCGGGGAGCTGTTTTTT. Translated, it gives CASSLETGRSGELFF.

At least ten counts were recorded for this clone. The CDR3 reads CASSASPGTGELFF. The CDR3 bases are TGTGCCAGCAGTGCCTCCCCGGGTACTGGGGAGCTGTTTTTT. The chain links TRBV6-4 to TRBJ2-2; D is unclear. Germline V gene data show CDR1 as MRHNA and CDR2 as SNTAGT. Trimming cost V 4 bases and J 8 bases, with 14 bases left between them. This CDR3 is 14 amino acids long.

The V gene is TRBV15, the J gene TRBJ1-5; D not resolved. V lost 6 bases and J lost 1, with 10 bases in between. The CDR3 totals 14 residues. Germline CDR1 reads LNHNV; CDR2 reads YYDKDF (reference sequence). The CDR3 DNA sequence: TGTGCCACCAGTCCAGGTATAAGCAATCAGCCCCAGCATTTT. This codes for CATSPGISNQPQHF.

The rearrangement links TRBV27 to TRBJ2-1; perhaps TRBD2 as D (6 bases). The CDR3 contains 15 residues. The ends were cut back, 3 bases at V and 0 bases at J, with 9 bases in the middle. The germline V gene has CDR1 MNHEY and CDR2 SMNVEV (reference sequence). CDR3 sequence: CASSFGGYSYNEQFF. The CDR3 DNA sequence: TGTGCCAGCAGTTTCGGGGGTTACTCCTACAATGAGCAGTTCTTC.

The sample holds a few counts of this clone. The chain has TRBV7-3 and TRBJ2-3; D unclear. The CDR3 covers 14 residues. Germline assignment: CDR1 SGHTA and CDR2 FQGTGA. Trimming removed 0 bases from V and 4 bases from J, with 8 bases in between. The CDR3, as DNA: TGTGCCAGCAGCTTAACGTTGGGCGCAGATACGCAGTATTTT. Its translation is CASSLTLGADTQYF.

This chain links TRBV5-3 with TRBJ1-2; D call uncertain. TRBV5-3 is treated as an ORF (open reading frame) with a function not yet certain. The V end was cut by 5 bases, the J end by 4 bases, with 18 bases between. The CDR3 runs 15 residues. CDR3 DNA: TGTGCCAGAAGTGTAAGTCGAGAGTGGCGCTATGGCTACACCTTC. Protein: CARSVSREWRYGYTF.

V and J are TRBV30 and TRBJ1-1; no clear D gene. Germline loops: CDR1 GTSNPN, CDR2 SVGIG (reference sequence). V lost 3 bases, J lost 1 base, and 9 bases lay in between. The CDR3 sequence is 13 residues long. This chain's CDR3 is CAWRRARNTEAFF. In nucleotides, the CDR3 is TGTGCCTGGAGGCGGGCCAGGAACACTGAAGCTTTCTTT.

This clone was found once. The chain has TRBV29-1 and TRBJ2-2; TRBD2 agrees at 11 bases. The CDR3 totals 18 residues. With 2 bases clipped from V and 5 bases from J, the junction kept 13 bases outside the gene matches. Germline values: CDR1 SQVTM, CDR2 ANQGSEA. CDR3 amino acids: CSVESVGVAGGRTGELFF. CDR3 DNA sequence: TGCAGCGTTGAATCAGTCGGTGTAGCGGGAGGGCGAACCGGGGAGCTGTTTTTT.

The V call is TRBV28, the J call TRBJ1-2, with 8 positions matching TRBD1. The CDR3 runs 13 residues. CDR1 and CDR2 (germline): MDHEN, SYDVKM. The V and J ends lost 4 bases and 5 bases, in that order; junction bases with no gene match: 3. CDR3 coding DNA: TGTGCCAGCAGTTCGACAGGGGAATATGGCTACACCTTC. Amino acid sequence: CASSSTGEYGYTF.

This chain links TRBV27 with TRBJ2-5; TRBD2 aligns across 9 bases. Germline V lookup: CDR1 MNHEY, CDR2 SMNVEV (reference sequence). CDR3 size: 16 residues. Germline trimming cut 3 bases from V and 4 bases from J; bases unmatched to any gene: 9. CDR3 sequence reads: CASSFLGSGRLETQYF. Here the CDR3 DNA reads TGTGCCAGCAGTTTCCTCGGGAGCGGGAGGTTAGAGACCCAGTACTTC.

This clone was detected once. The V and J genes are TRBV28 and TRBJ2-7; 8 nucleotides match TRBD1. Germline V gene sequence: CDR1 MDHEN, CDR2 SYDVKM. CDR3 size: 14 residues. Losses at the gene ends were 7 bases for V and 5 bases for J; bases not matched to a gene: 10. CDR3 amino acids: CASNAWTGYHEQYF. The CDR3 DNA is TGTGCCAGCAATGCGTGGACAGGGTACCACGAGCAGTACTTC.

This clone was seen only a few times. The chain couples TRBV6-1 to TRBJ1-2; perhaps TRBD1 as D (5 bases). There are 13 residues in the CDR3. Germline V gene sequence: CDR1 MNHNS, CDR2 SASEGT. V was trimmed by 2 bases and J by 3 bases, leaving 7 bases between them. The CDR3 loop is CASSEQGDYGYTF. The CDR3 DNA is TGTGCCAGCAGTGAACAGGGTGACTATGGCTACACCTTC.

The V call is TRBV5-4, the J call TRBJ2-7; 8 bases are a match to TRBD2. The germline gives CDR1 SGHNT, CDR2 YYREEE (reference sequence). J was trimmed by 7 bases and V by 6 bases; bases with no gene match: 9. The CDR3 runs to 13 residues. This chain's CDR3 is CASNYETGGEQYF. CDR3 nucleotide sequence: TGTGCCAGCAACTATGAAACGGGGGGGGAGCAGTACTTC.

This clone has more than one count but fewer than ten. This chain links TRBV4-2 with TRBJ2-7, with 8 bases that match TRBD1. The CDR3 contains 16 residues. V lost 0 bases and J lost 1; bases outside the gene matches: 5. Germline CDR1 is LGHNA and CDR2 is YNFKEQ. CDR3 loop: CASSQDWGQESYEQYF. The DNA of the CDR3 is TGTGCCAGCAGCCAAGATTGGGGACAGGAATCCTACGAGCAGTACTTC.

This sequence joins TRBV7-9 and TRBJ2-1; D may correspond to TRBD1 or TRBD2 (6 bases each). Looked up from germline, CDR1 is SEHNR and CDR2 is FQNEAQ (reference sequence). There are 17 residues in the CDR3. Trimming left V 2 bases short and J 2 bases short, with 16 bases between. The CDR3 DNA sequence: TGTGCCAGCAGCTTAACGGGGGTCCGGGACACCTACAATGAGCAGTTCTTC. It specifies CASSLTGVRDTYNEQFF.

This clone appeared a few times. The V and J genes are TRBV27 and TRBJ1-1; maybe TRBD1 (5 bases). Per germline, CDR1 MNHEY and CDR2 SMNVEV (reference sequence). This CDR3 spans 14 amino acids. Trimming left V 2 bases short and J 4 bases short, with 11 bases between. The CDR3 sequence: CASSLRGLITEAFF. CDR3 DNA: TGTGCCAGCAGTTTACGGGGGTTGATCACTGAAGCTTTCTTT.

The chain has TRBV6-4 and TRBJ2-7; D is unresolved. The CDR3 runs 11 residues. Trimming stripped 2 bases from V and 4 bases from J, with 3 bases between. Germline V gene data show CDR1 as MRHNA and CDR2 as SNTAGT. CDR3 sequence reads: CASSDAYEQYF. The CDR3 DNA reads as TGTGCCAGCAGTGACGCATACGAGCAGTACTTC.

The V gene is TRBV29-1, the J gene TRBJ2-1, with D tentatively TRBD2 (6 bases). The CDR3 totals 14 residues. The V gene's germline CDR1 is SQVTM and CDR2 ANQGSEA. Trimming shortened V by 2 bases and J by 2 bases, and 10 bases separated the two germline ends. The CDR3 spells CSVEIAVAYNEQFF. CDR3 DNA: TGCAGCGTTGAAATAGCGGTGGCCTACAATGAGCAGTTCTTC.